This T cell receptor beta chain was retrieved from a study of blood T cell repertoires in COVID-19. Turning to the study itself: The cDNA or gDNA used as material had been derived from T cells, B-cell-depleted T cells, or PBMCs.

Original processing notes: Amplification of reference gene primers provided the estimated nucleated cell counts. Only in-frame clones appear in the TCRdb table, and some are missing; sequencing was by immunoSEQ multiplex PCR. V, J and clone size are those of that table, while D and trimming were read from the DNA. The sample has 90,000 to 110,000 clones; approximately 90% are singletons. V shed 0 bases and J shed 4 bases, with 13 bases lying between them. The CDR3 sequence is 15 residues long. Germline V gene lookup returns CDR1 SGHKS and CDR2 YYEKEE (reference sequence). The sequence derives from a human donor in a cohort sampled during active COVID-19. V usage is TRBV5-5 and J usage is TRBJ1-2, with D possibly matching TRBD1 (6 bases). Sequencing was carried out using peripheral blood. DNA of the CDR3: TGTGCCAGCAGCTTGGACGGGGGGCGAGGCTATGGCTACACCTTC. Translated: CASSLDGGRGYGYTF.